One sample yielded the 29 T cell receptor beta chains listed below, sequenced in a study of siplizumab effects on memory and regulatory T cells (dated by TCRdb to about 2019). Receptor libraries were prepared by the immunoSEQ multiplex PCR assay. In TCRdb, the immuneACCESS table is reduced to in-frame sequences with V and J assigned. These tables do not hold every clone; where another copy was compared, an unresolved V gene accounts for under half, and the others remain unexplained. This sample lists some 100,000 clones; about 93% were detected once. Clones ranked in the top ten supply roughly 0.6% of the sample. The sequenced material came from Tregs sorted from blood. These receptor sequences come from a human donor in good health.

The V and J genes are TRBV2 and TRBJ2-3, with TRBD2 matching over 11 bases. Germline trimming cut 5 bases from V and 1 base from J; bases unmatched to any gene: 14. CDR1 and CDR2 (germline): SNHLY, FYNNEI. The CDR3 loop spans 19 amino acids. CDR3 in amino acids: CASSPYHTSGSRGTDTQYF. The CDR3 DNA follows: TGTGCCAGCAGTCCCTACCATACTAGCGGGAGTCGGGGCACAGATACGCAGTATTTT.

This clone was recorded only once. The chain has TRBV5-4 and TRBJ2-1; D is unresolved. Trimming shortened V by 2 bases and J by 0 bases, and 0 bases separated the two germline ends. The CDR3 runs to 12 residues. The germline V gene encodes CDR1 SGHNT and CDR2 YYREEE (reference sequence). Here the CDR3 DNA reads TGTGCCAGCAGCTTCTCCTACAATGAGCAGTTCTTC. Translation gives CASSFSYNEQFF. Supplemented by reference TRBV5-4 and TRBJ2-1, the full variable domain reads ETGVTQSPTHLIKTRGQQVTLRCSSQSGHNTVSWYQQALGQGPQFIFQYYREEENGRGNFPPRFSGLQFPNYSSELNVNALELDDSALYLCASSFSYNEQFFGPGTRLTVL.

The rearrangement joins TRBV29-1 to TRBJ2-7; 7 bases align to TRBD1. Germline CDR1 is SQVTM and CDR2 is ANQGSEA. Losses at the gene ends were 6 bases for V and 4 bases for J; bases not matched to a gene: 6. The CDR3 has 12 residues. The chain's CDR3 is CSVTGLKYEQYF. CDR3 coding DNA: TGCAGCGTGACAGGGTTAAAGTACGAGCAGTACTTC.

This clone was seen just once. This rearrangement joins TRBV7-6 to TRBJ1-1; tentatively, D is TRBD1 (5 bases). The V gene lost 2 bases and the J gene lost 3 bases, with 10 bases spanning the gap. This CDR3 comprises 14 residues. The germline CDR1 and CDR2 sequences are SGHVS and FNYEAQ. CDR3 loop: CASSLSWGHTEAFF. For the CDR3, the DNA is TGTGCCAGCAGCTTATCGTGGGGACACACTGAAGCTTTCTTT.

This chain connects TRBV20-1 to TRBJ1-2; D unresolved. Trimming removed 3 bases from V and 4 bases from J, with 3 bases in between. This CDR3 has 10 residues. CDR1 is DFQATT and CDR2 is SNEGSKA in the germline V gene (reference sequence). Written as DNA, the CDR3 is TGCAGTGCTAGTGTCTATGGCTACACCTTC. Protein: CSASVYGYTF.

This clone was recorded once. The rearrangement joins TRBV28 to TRBJ1-6, with no clear D. Germline CDR1 is MDHEN and CDR2 is SYDVKM. CDR3 length: 14 amino acids. Trimming left V 11 bases short and J 8 bases short, with 19 bases between. CDR3 residues: CAASRAVLYSPLHF. CDR3 DNA sequence: TGTGCCGCCTCCCGAGCCGTCTTGTATTCACCCCTCCACTTT.

The chain employs TRBV6-6 and TRBJ2-1; D uncertain. Germline V gene sequence: CDR1 MNHNY, CDR2 SVGAGI (reference sequence). Deletions cut 6 bases from V and 6 bases from J, with 15 bases between. This CDR3 has 14 residues. This chain's CDR3 is CASRLNPNGNEQFF. The DNA for the CDR3 is TGTGCCAGCAGGCTCAACCCCAACGGCAATGAGCAGTTCTTC.

The J gene is TRBJ2-7, the V gene TRBV5-1, with D maybe TRBD1 (6 bases). CDR3 length: 14 amino acids. Deletions cut 7 bases from V and 1 base from J, with 15 bases between. Germline V gene lookup returns CDR1 SGHRS and CDR2 YFSETQ. The CDR3 protein is CASSGITGSYEQYF. As DNA, the CDR3 is TGCGCCAGCTCTGGGATCACAGGGTCCTACGAGCAGTACTTC.

The chain uses TRBV28 and TRBJ1-1; 9 bases align to TRBD1. This CDR3 region has 14 residues. Trimming took 4 bases from V and 6 from J; bases not matched to a gene: 6. CDR1 is MDHEN, CDR2 SYDVKM, per germline. Written as DNA, the CDR3 is TGTGCCAGCAGTTCCACAGGGGGCGCCTCTGAAGCTTTCTTT. Protein product: CASSSTGGASEAFF. Looking up the rest from reference TRBV28 and TRBJ1-1 gives the full variable domain: DVKVTQSSRYLVKRTGEKVFLECVQDMDHENMFWYRQDPGLGLRLIYFSYDVKMKEKGDIPEGYSVSREKKERFSLILESASTNQTSMYLCASSSTGGASEAFFGQGTRLTVV.

The chain uses TRBV6-5 and TRBJ2-5; TRBD2 is a possible D gene (7 bases). The CDR3 spans 15 residues. V dropped 0 bases and J dropped 4 bases, with 12 bases sitting between them. The V gene's germline CDR1 is MNHEY and CDR2 SVGAGI. The CDR3 spells CASSYSGAGAETQYF. In nucleotides, the CDR3 is TGTGCCAGCAGTTACTCGGGGGCGGGGGCAGAGACCCAGTACTTC.

This clone was observed at least ten times. Other DNA sequences in this sample translate to the same CDR3. The chain has TRBV7-2 and TRBJ2-1; 7 nucleotides agree with TRBD2. The CDR3 extends over 14 amino acids. V was clipped by 1 base and J by 4 bases; unmatched bases: 1. CDR1 is SGHTA, CDR2 FQGNSA, per germline. The chain's CDR3 is CASSLGGGYNEQFF. In DNA, the CDR3 is TGTGCCAGCAGCTTAGGGGGAGGGTACAATGAGCAGTTCTTC.

A single count supports this clone. The chain employs TRBV11-3 and TRBJ2-1, with a possible D match to TRBD2 (5 bases). The germline CDR1 and CDR2 sequences are SGHNT and YENEEA. The CDR3 spans 15 residues. Trimming removed 1 base at V and 0 bases at J, with 7 bases between. The CDR3 DNA follows: TGTGCCAGCAGCTTAGGAGGGAACTCCTACAATGAGCAGTTCTTC. It yields the protein CASSLGGNSYNEQFF.

This clone showed up just once. Written as DNA, the CDR3 is TGTGCCAGCAGCCGGGACGCCGGGGAGCAGTTCTTC. As protein: CASSRDAGEQFF. The chain combines TRBV7-3 with TRBJ2-1; the D gene could be TRBD1 or TRBD2 (5 bases each). Trimming removed 5 bases from V and 10 bases from J, with 12 bases in between. In germline, CDR1 is SGHTA, CDR2 FQGTGA. This CDR3 is built from 12 residues.

The rearrangement uses TRBV9 and TRBJ2-1, with D perhaps TRBD2 (6 bases). Trimming removed 0 bases at V and 1 base at J, with 14 bases between. The CDR3 totals 17 residues. The V gene's germline CDR1 is SGDLS and CDR2 YYNGEE. As DNA, the CDR3 is TGTGCCAGCAGCGTAGGAATCCGGGAGAGGTCCTACAATGAGCAGTTCTTC. This encodes CASSVGIRERSYNEQFF.

The rearrangement links TRBV6-1 to TRBJ1-3, with D unclear. This CDR3 is 14 amino acids long. V was cut by 6 bases and J by 2 bases, with 11 bases left in between. Germline CDR1 and CDR2: MNHNS and SASEGT. CDR3 nucleotide sequence: TGTGCCAGCAGGGTCGGCGGTACTGGAAACACCATATATTTT. It yields the protein CASRVGGTGNTIYF.

The sample holds one count of this clone. The chain is built from TRBV18 and TRBJ2-4, with 11 bases fitting TRBD2. This CDR3 is built from 14 residues. V lost 4 bases, J lost 7 bases, and 3 bases stayed unmatched. The germline V gene encodes CDR1 KGHSH and CDR2 LQKENI. The CDR3 nucleotides read TGTGCCAGCTCACGTACTAGCGGGAGTAACATTCAGTACTTC. Amino acids: CASSRTSGSNIQYF.

V gene TRBV27 combines with J gene TRBJ2-7; D unclear. The ends were cut back, 8 bases at V and 0 bases at J, with 11 bases in the middle. The germline V gene encodes CDR1 MNHEY and CDR2 SMNVEV (reference sequence). This CDR3 comprises 13 residues. This CDR3 reads CASSGAFSYEQYF. DNA for the CDR3: TGTGCCAGCTCTGGCGCCTTCTCCTACGAGCAGTACTTC.

The rearrangement uses TRBV18 and TRBJ2-7; 7 nucleotides match TRBD1. The ends lost 3 bases at V and 2 bases at J; junction bases unmatched: 7. The CDR3 covers 15 residues. Germline CDR1 is KGHSH and CDR2 is LQKENI. CDR3 bases: TGTGCCAGCTCACCGAATACAGGGGCCCCCTACGAGCAGTACTTC. Translation gives CASSPNTGAPYEQYF.

The chain is built from TRBV5-5 and TRBJ1-3; TRBD1 agrees at 8 bases. After removal of 0 bases from V and 4 bases from J, the junction contained 3 bases not matched to a gene. The germline V gene encodes CDR1 SGHKS and CDR2 YYEKEE (reference sequence). CDR3 length: 15 amino acids. CDR3 nucleotide sequence: TGTGCCAGCAGCTTGGTCAGGGGGCTAGGAAACACCATATATTTT. Translated, it gives CASSLVRGLGNTIYF.

The chain employs TRBV27 and TRBJ2-5, with D possibly TRBD2 on 5 matching bases. CDR1 and CDR2 from the germline V gene are MNHEY and SMNVEV (reference sequence). The CDR3 extends over 15 amino acids. Trimming stripped 6 bases from V and 1 base from J, with 15 bases between. The DNA of the CDR3 is TGTGCCAGCAGACCCAGTAGGCGGGCCCAAGAGACCCAGTACTTC. This gives the protein CASRPSRRAQETQYF.

The rearrangement uses TRBV7-9 and TRBJ2-7; maybe TRBD2 (6 bases). The CDR3 has 12 amino acids. Trimming stripped 0 bases from V and 12 bases from J, with 12 bases between. Germline CDR1 and CDR2: SEHNR and FQNEAQ (reference sequence). In DNA form, the CDR3 reads TGTGCCAGCAGCTTAGCGCGAGAGGGAGGGTACTTC. This gives the protein CASSLAREGGYF.

The CDR3 protein is CASSPTTPGSSGNTIYF. DNA of the CDR3: TGTGCCAGCTCACCGACTACCCCAGGGTCCTCTGGAAACACCATATATTTT. The chain combines TRBV18 with TRBJ1-3; D may be TRBD1 (5 bases). CDR3 length: 17 amino acids. V gave up 3 bases and J gave up 0 bases, with 15 bases separating them. Per the germline V gene, CDR1 is KGHSH and CDR2 is LQKENI.

J is TRBJ1-6 and V is TRBV15; D is undetermined. CDR3 length: 15 amino acids. The V gene's germline CDR1 is LNHNV and CDR2 YYDKDF (reference sequence). Trimming took off 3 bases at V and 7 bases at J, with 13 bases between the two ends. The CDR3 spells CATSSNGPSNSPLHF. The CDR3 bases are TGTGCCACCAGCAGTAATGGGCCATCAAATTCACCCCTCCACTTT.

The chain employs TRBV18 and TRBJ1-5, with TRBD1 matching over 7 bases. With V trimmed by 2 bases and J by 5 bases, 3 bases remained unmatched. The CDR3 covers 14 residues. The germline CDR1 and CDR2 sequences are KGHSH and LQKENI. The CDR3 reads CASSPGQVDQPQHF. DNA of the CDR3: TGTGCCAGCTCACCAGGACAGGTAGATCAGCCCCAGCATTTT.

This chain links TRBV6-5 with TRBJ2-1; D is undetermined. Germline CDR1 MNHEY, CDR2 SVGAGI. Trimming removed 8 bases from V and 4 bases from J, with 12 bases in between. This CDR3 comprises 13 residues. The CDR3 region has the DNA TGTGCCAGCCAAGCGCCCCCTTACAATGAGCAGTTCTTC. The encoded protein is CASQAPPYNEQFF.

V usage is TRBV13 and J usage is TRBJ1-3; 9 bases are a match to TRBD1. CDR1 and CDR2 from the germline V gene are PRHDT and FYEKMQ (reference sequence). The CDR3 runs to 16 residues. Germline trimming cut 5 bases from V and 1 base from J; bases unmatched to any gene: 6. CDR3 nucleotide sequence: TGTGCCAGCAGCCGCAGGACAGGGGTATCTGGAAACACCATATATTTT. Its protein is CASSRRTGVSGNTIYF.

The sample holds one count of this clone. The chain is built from TRBV4-1 and TRBJ1-3, with D maybe TRBD1 (5 bases). Germline V gene data show CDR1 as MGHRA and CDR2 as YSYEKL. The V end was cut by 0 bases, the J end by 0 bases, with 15 bases between. This CDR3 is built from 18 residues. CDR3: CASSQDYLATGSGNTIYF. The CDR3 DNA is TGCGCCAGCAGCCAAGATTACCTAGCCACAGGCTCTGGAAACACCATATATTTT.

V gene TRBV7-3 combines with J gene TRBJ2-1; TRBD2 matches 10 bases. The V gene's germline CDR1 is SGHTA and CDR2 FQGTGA. Trimming took 5 bases from V and 7 from J; bases not matched to a gene: 8. This CDR3 region has 15 residues. The CDR3 coding sequence is TGTGCCAGCAGCCCACTAACTAGCGGGGAGAATGAGCAGTTCTTC. Amino acid sequence: CASSPLTSGENEQFF.

The V gene is TRBV7-9, the J gene TRBJ2-7, with D hard to call. V dropped 1 base and J dropped 3 bases, with 7 bases sitting between them. The CDR3 sequence is 13 residues long. In germline, CDR1 is SEHNR, CDR2 FQNEAQ (reference sequence). The chain's CDR3 is CASSLGVGYEQYF. The CDR3 region has the DNA TGTGCCAGCAGCTTAGGGGTCGGCTACGAGCAGTACTTC.